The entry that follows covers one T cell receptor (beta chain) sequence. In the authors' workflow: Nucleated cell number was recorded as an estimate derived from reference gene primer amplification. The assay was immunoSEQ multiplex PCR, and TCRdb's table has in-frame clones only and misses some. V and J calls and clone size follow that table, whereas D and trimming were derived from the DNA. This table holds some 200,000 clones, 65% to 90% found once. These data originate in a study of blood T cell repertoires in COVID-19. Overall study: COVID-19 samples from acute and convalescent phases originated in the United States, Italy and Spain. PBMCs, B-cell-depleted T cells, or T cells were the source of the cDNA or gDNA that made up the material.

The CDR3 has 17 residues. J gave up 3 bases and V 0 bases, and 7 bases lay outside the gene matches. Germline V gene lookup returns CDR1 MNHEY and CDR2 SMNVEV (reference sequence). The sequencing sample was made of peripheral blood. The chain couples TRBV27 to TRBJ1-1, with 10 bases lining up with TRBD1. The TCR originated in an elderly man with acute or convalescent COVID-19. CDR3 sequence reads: CASSLSGTGAVDTEAFF. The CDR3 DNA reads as TGTGCCAGCAGTTTATCAGGGACAGGGGCGGTGGACACTGAAGCTTTCTTT.